What follows are 32 T cell receptor beta chains derived from one specimen sequenced in a study of patients and donors after allogeneic stem cell transplantation. Via MiXCR, TCRdb re-called the RT-PCR reads, giving one row per CDR3 protein. The data show approximately 88,000 distinct CDR3 sequences, around 5% seen once. The source material was blood, either unsorted or a sorted T cell fraction (not recorded which). The source of these receptors is a human donor who was either an allogeneic HSCT recipient or a stem cell or donor lymphocyte infusion donor (not recorded which). It is not recorded whose cells these are; they may come from a transplant donor.

This clonotype was counted ten times or more. The chain is built from TRBV3-1 and TRBJ1-5; D is perhaps TRBD1 (6 bases). CDR1 is LGHDT and CDR2 is YNNKEL in the germline V gene (reference sequence). The CDR3 is 16 amino acids. V lost 3 bases, J lost 4 bases, and 16 bases lay in between. The CDR3 loop is CASSHGLAQGNQPQHF. In DNA, the CDR3 is TGTGCCAGCAGCCATGGGCTCGCGCAGGGGAATCAGCCCCAGCATTTT. The entire variable domain, with the rest obtained from reference TRBV3-1 and TRBJ1-5, is as follows: DTAVSQTPKYLVTQMGNDKSIKCEQNLGHDTMYWYKQDSKKFLKIMFSYNNKELIINETVPNRFSPKSPDKAHLNLHINSLELGDSAVYFCASSHGLAQGNQPQHFGDGTRLSIL.

The chain employs TRBV20-1 and TRBJ1-1, with D possibly being TRBD1 (5 bases). The CDR3 is 13 amino acids. V lost 7 bases, J lost 0 bases, and 12 bases lay in between. Germline V gene data show CDR1 as DFQATT and CDR2 as SNEGSKA (reference sequence). In DNA form, the CDR3 reads TGCAGTGGTTCGGCGGGACTGAACACTGAAGCTTTCTTT. It specifies CSGSAGLNTEAFF.

This clonotype was observed many times. The chain employs TRBV5-1 and TRBJ2-7; D not certain. The CDR3 contains 15 residues. Trimming removed 4 bases from V and 6 bases from J, with 20 bases in between. Germline loops: CDR1 SGHRS, CDR2 YFSETQ. CDR3 bases: TGCGCCAGCAGCCCCGACTCAGGAACGCGGTTCGAGCAGTACTTC. It codes for CASSPDSGTRFEQYF.

This clonotype was counted ten times or more. The genes are TRBV7-7 and TRBJ1-1; D is undetermined. In germline, CDR1 is SSHAT, CDR2 FNYEAQ (reference sequence). There are 13 residues in the CDR3. V was cut by 2 bases and J by 1 base, with 5 bases left in between. In DNA form, the CDR3 reads TGTGCCAGCAGCTTACTGGAGAACACTGAAGCTTTCTTT. This gives the protein CASSLLENTEAFF.

This clonotype was seen repeatedly, ten times or more. This sequence may be a read error, since a much larger clone differs from it by one base. The V call is TRBV7-8, the J call TRBJ1-5; D remains unclear. The CDR3 runs 14 residues. The V and J ends lost 1 base and 0 bases respectively, with 4 bases between them. The germline V gene encodes CDR1 SGHVS and CDR2 FQNEAQ. CDR3 in DNA: TGTGCCAGCAGCTTAGATAATAGCAATCAGCCCCAGCATTTT. Encoded protein: CASSLDNSNQPQHF.

This clonotype was counted ten times or more. The gene calls are TRBV29-1 and TRBJ2-3, with 9 bases lining up with TRBD2. CDR1 and CDR2 from the germline V gene are SQVTM and ANQGSEA. This CDR3 is built from 19 residues. With V trimmed by 2 bases and J by 0 bases, 15 bases remained unmatched. The CDR3 region is CSVEWLGEVAGVSTDTQYF. CDR3 coding DNA: TGCAGCGTTGAATGGTTGGGAGAAGTAGCGGGAGTTAGCACAGATACGCAGTATTTT.

In this sample, this clonotype turned up many times. CDR3 DNA sequence: TGCAGTCCGAGCGGGGGGGACACAGATACGCAGTATTTT. Translating gives CSPSGGDTDTQYF. The rearrangement uses TRBV20-1 and TRBJ2-3; 10 bases fit TRBD2. The trim removed 8 bases at V and 2 bases at J, leaving 4 bases unmatched. The CDR3 sequence is 13 residues long. Germline CDR1 and CDR2: DFQATT and SNEGSKA (reference sequence).

This clonotype showed up many times. The junction and the germline gene differ at one end; a read error may be behind it. The chain joins TRBV3-1 to TRBJ2-7; D not certain. The germline V gene encodes CDR1 LGHDT and CDR2 YNNKEL (reference sequence). The CDR3 is made up of 13 amino acids. The CDR3 loop is CASSQTDHQGVHF. In nucleotides, the CDR3 is TGTGCCAGCAGCCAAACGGATCACCAAGGAGTTCATTTC.

The V gene is TRBV5-1, the J gene TRBJ2-5; D gene uncertain. V shed 2 bases and J shed 2 bases, with 7 bases lying between them. Looked up from germline, CDR1 is SGHRS and CDR2 is YFSETQ. The CDR3 has 13 residues. The CDR3 is CASSLPRQETQYF. As DNA, the CDR3 is TGCGCCAGCAGCTTACCTAGACAAGAGACCCAGTACTTC.

The V call is TRBV3-1, the J call TRBJ1-6; a possible D gene is TRBD1 (6 bases). This CDR3 contains 14 residues. CDR1 is LGHDT and CDR2 is YNNKEL in the germline V gene (reference sequence). V was pared by 1 base and J by 6 bases, with 7 bases between. The CDR3 nucleotides are TGTGCCAGCAGCCAAGGGACAGTTAATTCACCCCTCCACTTT. It translates to CASSQGTVNSPLHF.

This clonotype was counted only a few times. The chain combines TRBV29-1 with TRBJ2-7; tentatively, D is TRBD1 (5 bases). The CDR3 consists of 14 residues. The germline gives CDR1 SQVTM, CDR2 ANQGSEA. V was pared by 5 bases and J by 1 base, with 15 bases between. CDR3 in DNA: TGCAGCGTTCCTTTCCATAGGGGTTCCTACGAGCAGTACTTC. It encodes CSVPFHRGSYEQYF.

This clonotype was picked up many times. The DNA of the CDR3 is TGTGCCAGCAGCCCATCGACTGTAACCCTAGCCAAAAACATTCAGTACTTC. Protein sequence: CASSPSTVTLAKNIQYF. The rearrangement links TRBV7-9 to TRBJ2-4, with D unclear. This CDR3 is built from 17 residues. V lost 5 bases and J lost 0, with 17 bases in between. Germline values: CDR1 SEHNR, CDR2 FQNEAQ (reference sequence).

Many counts were recorded for this clonotype. The chain combines TRBV5-1 with TRBJ2-2; D remains unclear. V lost 4 bases to trimming and J lost 4 bases, with 14 bases between them. CDR3 size: 15 residues. Germline loops: CDR1 SGHRS, CDR2 YFSETQ. CDR3 amino acids: CASSVSGYSTGELFF. CDR3 bases: TGCGCCAGCAGCGTGAGTGGGTACTCCACCGGGGAGCTGTTTTTT.

This clonotype was observed at least ten times. This chain links TRBV12-3 or TRBV12-4 with TRBJ1-1; 10 nucleotides match TRBD1. Unmatched junction bases numbered 5, after V lost 6 bases and J lost 4 bases. The CDR3 runs to 14 residues. CDR3 in DNA: TGTGCCAGCAGCCGGGGACAGGGGATCACTGAAGCTTTCTTT. It specifies CASSRGQGITEAFF.

This rearrangement joins TRBV6-1 to TRBJ2-6; a possible D gene is TRBD1 (5 bases). V was cut by 0 bases and J by 4 bases, with 7 bases left in between. Germline V lookup: CDR1 MNHNS, CDR2 SASEGT. The CDR3 covers 15 residues. The CDR3 DNA reads as TGTGCCAGCAGTGAAGCCCAGGGAGGGGCCAACGTCCTGACTTTC. Its protein is CASSEAQGGANVLTF.

This clonotype was seen repeatedly, ten times or more. This chain uses TRBV2 with TRBJ2-2; no clear D. The V gene lost 6 bases and the J gene lost 6 bases, with 14 bases spanning the gap. The CDR3 consists of 14 residues. Per germline, CDR1 SNHLY and CDR2 FYNNEI. CDR3 DNA: TGTGCCAGCAGGCAATCTATGCTCTCCGGGGAGCTGTTTTTT. This encodes CASRQSMLSGELFF.

This clonotype was detected many times. The gene calls are TRBV4-1 and TRBJ1-1; possibly TRBD1 for D (6 bases). Looked up from germline, CDR1 is MGHRA and CDR2 is YSYEKL. V shed 3 bases and J shed 3 bases, with 17 bases lying between them. CDR3 length equals 16 residues. This chain's CDR3 is CASSHRQTEGDTEAFF. The CDR3 DNA reads as TGCGCCAGCAGCCACCGACAGACTGAGGGGGACACTGAAGCTTTCTTT.

This chain connects TRBV3-1 to TRBJ2-1; no clear D gene. CDR3 length: 14 amino acids. V was clipped by 3 bases and J by 12 bases, with 18 bases between them. CDR1 and CDR2 from the germline V gene are LGHDT and YNNKEL (reference sequence). Here the CDR3 reads CASSHDGGRPGQFF. The CDR3 DNA reads as TGTGCCAGCAGCCACGACGGTGGTCGTCCGGGGCAGTTCTTC.

In this sample, this clonotype turned up many times. V gene TRBV3-1 combines with J gene TRBJ1-1; 9 positions match TRBD1. CDR1 is LGHDT, CDR2 YNNKEL, per germline (reference sequence). This CDR3 is 14 amino acids long. The V gene end was trimmed by 5 bases and the J gene end by 5 bases; junction bases not matched to a gene: 6. The CDR3 region has the DNA TGTGCCAGCAGCACACAGGGGGCTGGAACTGAAGCTTTCTTT. It specifies CASSTQGAGTEAFF.

This clonotype was found many times. This rearrangement joins TRBV24-1 to TRBJ2-3, with 11 bases identical to TRBD2. In germline, CDR1 is KGHDR, CDR2 SFDVKD. J lost 2 bases, V lost 7 bases, and 10 bases had no gene match. This CDR3 has 17 residues. The CDR3 here is CATSHGGLADFTDTQYF. The CDR3 DNA follows: TGTGCCACCAGCCATGGGGGACTAGCGGATTTCACAGATACGCAGTATTTT.

This clonotype was counted a few times. The V call is TRBV20-1, the J call TRBJ2-7; D call uncertain. Germline V gene lookup returns CDR1 DFQATT and CDR2 SNEGSKA (reference sequence). This CDR3 region has 14 residues. With 5 bases removed from V and 0 bases from J, the gap between germline ends came to 14 bases. CDR3 coding DNA: TGCAGTGCTCTAGACCCCGACTTCTCCTACGAGCAGTACTTC. It yields the protein CSALDPDFSYEQYF.

This clonotype was observed a single time. With a much larger clone just one base away, this may be a read error. This chain joins TRBV5-1 and TRBJ2-1; no reliable D call. Germline values: CDR1 SGHRS, CDR2 YFSETQ. The CDR3 spans 15 residues. CDR3 amino acids: CASSLGPSDYNEQLF. The CDR3 DNA reads as TGCGCCAGCAGCTTGGGCCCCTCTGATTACAATGAGCAGTTATTC.

This clonotype was seen ten or more times. This chain uses TRBV3-1 with TRBJ2-3, with a tentative D call TRBD1 (5 bases). CDR1 is LGHDT and CDR2 is YNNKEL in the germline V gene (reference sequence). V was shortened by 5 bases and J by 0 bases, with 12 bases between the two germline ends. The CDR3 extends over 15 amino acids. Here the CDR3 DNA reads TGTGCCAGCAGCGTAACAGGTTCCAGCACAGATACGCAGTATTTT. It is translated as CASSVTGSSTDTQYF.

This clonotype has ten or more counts. This sequence joins TRBV15 and TRBJ1-4; 10 positions agree with TRBD1. Losses at the gene ends were 0 bases for V and 8 bases for J; bases not matched to a gene: 12. This CDR3 is 18 amino acids long. Germline V gene lookup returns CDR1 LNHNV and CDR2 YYDKDF (reference sequence). The CDR3 nucleotides read TGTGCCACCAGCAGAGATCGGGACAGGGGAACCAAGCGGGAAAAACTGTTTTTT. This sequence encodes CATSRDRDRGTKREKLFF.

This chain links TRBV9 with TRBJ2-7; the D is unclear. The CDR3 totals 11 residues. Trimming removed 0 bases from V and 5 bases from J, with 3 bases in between. Germline assignment: CDR1 SGDLS and CDR2 YYNGEE. The CDR3 region has the DNA TGTGCCAGCAGCGTAGGAGACGAGCAGTACTTC. This encodes CASSVGDEQYF. The full variable domain, its missing parts supplied by reference TRBV9 and TRBJ2-7, is DSGVTQTPKHLITATGQRVTLRCSPRSGDLSVYWYQQSLDQGLQFLIQYYNGEERAKGNILERFSAQQFPDLHSELNLSSLELGDSALYFCASSVGDEQYFGPGTRLTVT.

This rearrangement joins TRBV28 to TRBJ2-6; tentative D call: TRBD1 (6 bases). CDR1 and CDR2 from the germline V gene are MDHEN and SYDVKM. The CDR3 length is 16 residues. V was cut by 10 bases and J by 2 bases, with 18 bases left in between. The CDR3 is CAIQAGDGAGANVLTF. In DNA, the CDR3 is TGTGCCATTCAGGCAGGGGACGGCGCTGGGGCCAACGTCCTGACTTTC.

In its sample, this clonotype was seen many times. This chain joins TRBV27 and TRBJ2-2; a weak D match, TRBD2 (5 bases). V shed 6 bases and J shed 3 bases, with 26 bases lying between them. Germline CDR1 MNHEY, CDR2 SMNVEV (reference sequence). The CDR3 loop spans 19 amino acids. DNA of the CDR3: TGTGCCAGCAGCCGAATCCGGGATTCTCGACTTGTACACACCGGGGAGCTGTTTTTT. Translating gives CASSRIRDSRLVHTGELFF.

This clonotype was recorded many times. This chain connects TRBV5-1 to TRBJ1-2; 7 bases agree with TRBD1. Germline CDR1 and CDR2: SGHRS and YFSETQ. CDR3 size: 15 residues. The J segment lost 6 bases and the V segment lost 1 base, leaving 9 bases of the junction unmatched. The CDR3 loop reads CASSLLGRDSHGYTF. As DNA, the CDR3 is TGCGCCAGCAGCTTGTTGGGGAGGGACAGTCATGGCTACACCTTC.

This clonotype was recorded at least ten times. This sequence joins TRBV9 and TRBJ1-6; 7 nucleotides agree with TRBD1. Trimming removed 3 bases from V and 7 bases from J; junction bases left unmatched: 4. Germline CDR1 is SGDLS and CDR2 is YYNGEE. The CDR3 loop spans 14 amino acids. For the CDR3, the DNA is TGTGCCAGCAGCGACAGGGGACCGAATTCACCCCTCCACTTT. Translated: CASSDRGPNSPLHF.

In its sample, this clonotype was seen many times. The chain uses TRBV30 and TRBJ2-2; TRBD2 matches at 12 bases. Germline-derived CDR1 and CDR2 are GTSNPN and SVGIG (reference sequence). Trimming took 3 bases from V and 6 from J; bases not matched to a gene: 2. CDR3 length: 14 residues. CDR3 nucleotide sequence: TGTGCCTGGAGCGGACTAGCGGGATCCGGGGAGCTGTTTTTT. As protein: CAWSGLAGSGELFF.

This clonotype was picked up many times. The chain links TRBV5-6 to TRBJ2-3, with 12 bases aligning to TRBD2. CDR1 is SGHDT, CDR2 YYEEEE, per germline. The V gene end was trimmed by 3 bases and the J gene end by 5 bases; junction bases not matched to a gene: 4. This CDR3 spans 15 amino acids. The CDR3 coding sequence is TGTGCCAGCAGCTCTAGCGGGGGGGTATTAGATACGCAGTATTTT. It translates to CASSSSGGVLDTQYF.

This clonotype has a count of ten or more. V is TRBV24-1 and J is TRBJ2-1, with 8 bases matching TRBD2. CDR3 size: 16 residues. The V segment lost 4 bases and the J segment 7 bases; nucleotides outside the gene matches: 11. Germline-derived CDR1 and CDR2 are KGHDR and SFDVKD. DNA for the CDR3: TGTGCCACCAGTGACCCCGGGGGGGCGGGGGGAAATGAGCAGTTCTTC. Translating gives CATSDPGGAGGNEQFF.